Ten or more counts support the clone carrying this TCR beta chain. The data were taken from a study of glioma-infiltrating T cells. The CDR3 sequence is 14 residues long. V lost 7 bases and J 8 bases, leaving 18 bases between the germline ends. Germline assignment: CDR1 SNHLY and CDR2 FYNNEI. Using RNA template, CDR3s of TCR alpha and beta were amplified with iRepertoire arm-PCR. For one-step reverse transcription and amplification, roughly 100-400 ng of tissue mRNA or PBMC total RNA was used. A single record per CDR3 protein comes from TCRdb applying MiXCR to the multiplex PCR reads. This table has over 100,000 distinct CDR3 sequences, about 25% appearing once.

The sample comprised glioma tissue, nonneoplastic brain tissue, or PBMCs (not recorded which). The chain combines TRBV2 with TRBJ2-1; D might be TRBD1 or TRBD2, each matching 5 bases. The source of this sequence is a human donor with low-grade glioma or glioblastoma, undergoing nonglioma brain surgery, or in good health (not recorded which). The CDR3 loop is CASKLDGALDEQFF. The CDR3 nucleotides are TGTGCCAGCAAACTCGACGGGGCGCTTGATGAGCAGTTCTTC.